The clone carrying this T cell receptor (beta chain) was observed a handful of times. The entry originates in a study of blood T cell repertoires in COVID-19. Study-level background: Samples came from the United States, Italy and Spain, spanning acute and convalescent COVID-19. Sample material is recorded as cDNA or gDNA derived from T cells, B-cell-depleted T cells, or PBMCs.

Germline values: CDR1 LNHNV, CDR2 YYDKDF (reference sequence). V dropped 1 base and J dropped 2 bases, with 12 bases sitting between them. The CDR3 length is 15 residues. In the original processing: Estimates of nucleated cell counts were drawn from the amplification of reference gene primers. The method was immunoSEQ multiplex PCR; TCRdb's version includes in-frame clones alone and lacks a portion of them. The V and J calls and clone size are taken from that table; D and trimming were inferred from the DNA. The repertoire has over 150,000 clones, 70% to 85% of them found once; the top ten carry roughly 13%.

Specimen: peripheral blood. The receptor's source is a human donor in a cohort sampled during active COVID-19. The gene calls are TRBV15 and TRBJ2-7; weak D call: TRBD1 (7 bases). The CDR3 sequence: CATSRVGRGAYEQYF. The CDR3 DNA is TGTGCCACCAGCAGAGTGGGCAGGGGGGCCTACGAGCAGTACTTC.